The 26 T cell receptor beta chains reported below all come from one sample, sequenced in a study of post-analysis software for immune sequencing data. Overall study results and limits: Elevated frequency relative to controls characterized 4 or 5 TRBV segments in patients, TRBV5-6, TRBV5-1 and TRBV20-1 among them.

TCR beta cDNA libraries had unique molecular identifiers. TCRdb recomputed calls from the PCR reads with MiXCR, one row per CDR3 protein. Of around 700,000 distinct CDR3 sequences listed, more than 50% are singletons. What these receptors recognize is not known. The sequenced material came from blood. These TCRs come from a girl between 2 and 10 years old with multiple sclerosis.

The rearrangement links TRBV10-3 to TRBJ2-7, with 10 nucleotides matching TRBD1. The germline CDR1 and CDR2 sequences are ENHRY and SYGVKD. CDR3 length equals 15 residues. V gave up 3 bases and J gave up 6 bases; unmatched junction bases: 8. In DNA form, the CDR3 reads TGTGCCATCAGTGATACCGGGACAGGGGCTCGCGAGCAGTACTTC. Protein product: CAISDTGTGAREQYF.

This clonotype was seen only a few times. The CDR3 coding sequence is TGTGCCAGCAGTGGGTTCAGACAGGCGGATGGCTACACCTTC. Protein product: CASSGFRQADGYTF. The chain combines TRBV25-1 with TRBJ1-2, with a weak D call TRBD1 (6 bases). V was trimmed by 4 bases and J by 6 bases, leaving 15 bases between them. Germline CDR1 reads MGHDK; CDR2 reads SYGVNS. This CDR3 contains 14 residues.

Comments on this clonotype: A read error may produce the germline difference seen at one junction end. CDR3: CTSSSLGENSYEQYF. As DNA, the CDR3 is TGCACCAGCAGCTCCTTGGGGGAGAATTCCTACGAGCAGTACTTC. This chain links TRBV5-1 with TRBJ2-7, with D perhaps being TRBD1 or TRBD2 (5 bases each). The CDR3 consists of 15 residues. Germline CDR1 reads SGHRS; CDR2 reads YFSETQ.

V usage is TRBV30 and J usage is TRBJ2-1, with 7 bases that match TRBD2. V gave up 1 base and J gave up 6 bases; unmatched junction bases: 12. The CDR3 has 16 residues. Germline CDR1 GTSNPN, CDR2 SVGIG (reference sequence). DNA of the CDR3: TGTGCCTGGAGTGGGCTAGCGGTTCGGGTTTTCAATGAGCAGTTCTTC. It yields the protein CAWSGLAVRVFNEQFF. The full variable domain, rest sourced from reference TRBV30 and TRBJ2-1, is SQTIHQWPATLVQPVGSPLSLECTVEGTSNPNLYWYRQAAGRGLQLLFYSVGIGQISSEVPQNLSASRPQDRQFILSSKKLLLSDSGFYLCAWSGLAVRVFNEQFFGPGTRLTVL.

This clonotype appeared a few times. V gene TRBV10-3 combines with J gene TRBJ2-7; possibly TRBD1 for D (5 bases). The CDR3 has 15 amino acids. The V gene's germline CDR1 is ENHRY and CDR2 SYGVKD. The germline V and J ends were trimmed by 3 bases and 0 bases, with 12 bases remaining between them. CDR3 nucleotides: TGTGCCATCAGTGATAGGGGCAGTCGCTCCTACGAGCAGTACTTC. As protein: CAISDRGSRSYEQYF.

V is TRBV11-2 and J is TRBJ2-3; D may be TRBD1 or TRBD2 (5 bases each). V was trimmed by 5 bases and J by 2 bases, leaving 11 bases between them. Germline CDR1 SGHAT, CDR2 FQNNGV. This CDR3 has 14 residues. The CDR3 region has the DNA TGTGCCAGCAGCATCGGGACCCACACAGATACGCAGTATTTT. The encoded protein is CASSIGTHTDTQYF.

This chain joins TRBV7-9 and TRBJ2-5; D is unresolved. The V end was cut by 5 bases, the J end by 4 bases, with 14 bases between. This CDR3 contains 14 residues. The germline gives CDR1 SEHNR, CDR2 FQNEAQ (reference sequence). The CDR3: CASSGPGNRETQYF. CDR3 sequence (DNA): TGTGCCAGCAGCGGACCTGGCAATAGAGAGACCCAGTACTTC.

The chain recombines TRBV3-1 with TRBJ1-1; weak D call: TRBD1 (6 bases). This CDR3 is 13 amino acids long. The V gene's germline CDR1 is LGHDT and CDR2 YNNKEL (reference sequence). The ends were cut back, 4 bases at V and 10 bases at J, with 16 bases in the middle. CDR3 protein: CASSPQAGVGAFF. Here the CDR3 DNA reads TGTGCCAGCAGCCCCCAGGCAGGGGTCGGAGCTTTCTTT.

V gene TRBV18 combines with J gene TRBJ2-5; TRBD1 matches at 9 bases. Trimming at V came to 6 bases and at J to 4 bases, leaving 6 bases not matched to a gene. Germline V gene lookup returns CDR1 KGHSH and CDR2 LQKENI. The CDR3 covers 14 residues. In DNA form, the CDR3 reads TGTGCCAGCTCGACCACGGACAGGGGAGAGACCCAGTACTTC. Protein sequence: CASSTTDRGETQYF.

Note on this clonotype: Germline is not matched at one junction end, which may reflect a read error. The genes are TRBV5-5 and TRBJ2-1; weak D call: TRBD1 (6 bases). Per the germline V gene, CDR1 is SGHKS and CDR2 is YYEKEE (reference sequence). CDR3 length: 17 residues. CDR3 region: CASSLTGSRGSYNEQVF. The CDR3 coding sequence is TGTGCCAGCAGCTTAACAGGGAGCCGAGGCTCCTACAATGAGCAGGTCTTC.

This clonotype was counted only a few times. The J gene is TRBJ2-3, the V gene TRBV6-4; a weak D match, TRBD1 (6 bases). The germline gives CDR1 MRHNA, CDR2 SNTAGT. The V and J ends lost 7 bases and 3 bases respectively, with 14 bases between them. The CDR3 has 14 amino acids. The CDR3 loop is CASIRGIVTDTQYF. CDR3 coding DNA: TGTGCCAGCATTAGGGGGATAGTAACAGATACGCAGTATTTT.

This rearrangement joins TRBV12-3 or TRBV12-4 to TRBJ2-5; D gene uncertain. This CDR3 is 14 amino acids long. V was shortened by 2 bases and J by 1 base, with 8 bases between the two germline ends. The CDR3 sequence is CASSLLRTQETQYF. The CDR3 nucleotides read TGTGCCAGCAGTTTACTACGGACCCAAGAGACCCAGTACTTC.

This clonotype was detected a few times. The chain carries TRBV4-3 and TRBJ2-1; 8 nucleotides agree with TRBD2. Germline loops: CDR1 LGHNA, CDR2 YSLEER. Trimming at V came to 0 bases and at J to 8 bases, leaving 9 bases not matched to a gene. The CDR3 totals 16 residues. In nucleotides, the CDR3 is TGCGCCAGCAGCCAAGATAGAATAGCGGGGTTGGATGAGCAGTTCTTC. It yields the protein CASSQDRIAGLDEQFF.

The chain has TRBV5-1 and TRBJ1-2; D is uncertain. Germline V gives CDR1 SGHRS, CDR2 YFSETQ. The CDR3 totals 14 residues. With 3 bases removed from V and 4 bases from J, the gap between germline ends came to 13 bases. CDR3 DNA sequence: TGCGCCAGCAGCTCGTCTACCCCCGGCTATGGCTACACCTTC. This encodes CASSSSTPGYGYTF.

This chain uses TRBV5-1 with TRBJ2-5, with D tentatively TRBD2 (6 bases). CDR1 is SGHRS, CDR2 YFSETQ, per germline. There are 15 residues in the CDR3. Trimming stripped 3 bases from V and 5 bases from J, with 17 bases between. This chain's CDR3 is CASSWSGLAQETQYF. In nucleotides, the CDR3 is TGCGCCAGCAGCTGGAGCGGGCTAGCCCAGGAGACCCAGTACTTC. Complete variable domain (other parts from reference TRBV5-1 and TRBJ2-5): KAGVTQTPRYLIKTRGQQVTLSCSPISGHRSVSWYQQTPGQGLQFLFEYFSETQRNKGNFPGRFSGRQFSNSRSEMNVSTLELGDSALYLCASSWSGLAQETQYFGPGTRLLVL.

The V and J genes are TRBV7-2 and TRBJ1-2; D unclear. Deletions cut 2 bases from V and 6 bases from J, with 16 bases between. CDR1 and CDR2 from the germline V gene are SGHTA and FQGNSA. The length of the CDR3 is 15 residues. CDR3 in amino acids: CASSLNRGRMDGYTF. For the CDR3, the DNA is TGTGCCAGCAGCTTAAATCGAGGGAGAATGGATGGCTACACCTTC. The whole variable domain, remainder taken from reference TRBV7-2 and TRBJ1-2, is GAGVSQSPSNKVTEKGKDVELRCDPISGHTALYWYRQSLGQGLEFLIYFQGNSAPDKSGLPSDRFSAERTGGSVSTLTIQRTQQEDSAVYLCASSLNRGRMDGYTFGSGTRLTVV.

The rearrangement links TRBV20-1 to TRBJ2-1; a weak D match, TRBD2 (5 bases). CDR1 and CDR2 (germline): DFQATT, SNEGSKA (reference sequence). The CDR3 consists of 11 residues. V gave up 3 bases and J gave up 10 bases, with 10 bases separating them. CDR3 DNA: TGCAGTGCTAGTAAGCGAGGGGAGCAGTTCTTC. It yields the protein CSASKRGEQFF.

The chain uses TRBV4-2 and TRBJ2-7; D might be TRBD1 or TRBD2, each matching 5 bases. The V and J ends lost 4 bases and 7 bases respectively, with 20 bases between them. The CDR3 contains 15 residues. Germline CDR1 and CDR2: LGHNA and YNFKEQ. The CDR3, as DNA: TGTGCCAGCAGCCCTCGGGGCGGTGGATACAATGAGCAGTACTTC. As protein: CASSPRGGGYNEQYF.

Only a few counts were recorded for this clonotype. The chain employs TRBV12-3 or TRBV12-4 and TRBJ2-3; 11 nucleotides match TRBD2. J lost 6 bases, V lost 6 bases, and 8 bases had no gene match. This CDR3 has 15 residues. The CDR3 protein is CASRALAGVPDTQYF. The DNA for the CDR3 is TGTGCCAGCAGGGCACTAGCGGGGGTCCCCGATACGCAGTATTTT.

This clonotype was detected a few times. The rearrangement joins TRBV29-1 to TRBJ2-5, with 8 bases fitting TRBD2. Germline CDR1 is SQVTM and CDR2 is ANQGSEA. V shed 4 bases, J shed 0 bases, and the junction held 4 bases outside the gene matches. There are 14 residues in the CDR3. DNA of the CDR3: TGCAGCGTTGGAACGGGGGGGAACCAAGAGACCCAGTACTTC. Its protein is CSVGTGGNQETQYF.

This chain joins TRBV29-1 and TRBJ2-1; 8 nucleotides agree with TRBD2. Trimming took 7 bases from V and 8 from J; bases not matched to a gene: 13. CDR1 and CDR2 from the germline V gene are SQVTM and ANQGSEA. CDR3 length equals 14 residues. The CDR3, as DNA: TGCAGCGGGCGGACTAGCCTGGGCGTCGATGAGCAGTTCTTC. Encoded protein: CSGRTSLGVDEQFF.

The rearrangement uses TRBV10-3 and TRBJ2-4, with 8 bases aligning to TRBD1. The closer fit of TRBJ2-7 to the DNA end suggests the J call may be wrong. The CDR3 consists of 16 residues. Germline CDR1 is ENHRY and CDR2 is SYGVKD. The CDR3 coding sequence is TGTGCCATCAGTACGGTCGCAGGGGGCGGTTTAAGCGAGCAGTACTTC. It codes for CAISTVAGGGLSEQYF.

V is TRBV15 and J is TRBJ2-3; D tentatively reads TRBD1 or TRBD2 (8 bases each). V was pared by 11 bases and J by 2 bases, with 29 bases between. The CDR3 spans 18 residues. From germline, CDR1 is LNHNV and CDR2 YYDKDF (reference sequence). CDR3 amino acids: CASYAGGPAGETTDTQYF. CDR3 DNA: TGTGCCTCCTACGCAGGGGGCCCAGCGGGAGAAACCACAGATACGCAGTATTTT.

The sample holds a few counts of this clonotype. The chain employs TRBV6-6 and TRBJ2-3; D is undetermined. The germline gives CDR1 MNHNY, CDR2 SVGAGI (reference sequence). The CDR3 loop spans 14 amino acids. The V and J ends lost 2 bases and 2 bases respectively, with 8 bases between them. CDR3 nucleotides: TGTGCCAGCAGTTACCACGACTTCACAGATACGCAGTATTTT. As protein: CASSYHDFTDTQYF.

The V gene is TRBV29-1, the J gene TRBJ2-3; 9 bases align to TRBD2. Germline V gives CDR1 SQVTM, CDR2 ANQGSEA. V lost 5 bases and J lost 2; bases outside the gene matches: 11. This CDR3 spans 16 amino acids. CDR3 DNA sequence: TGCAGCGTTAGTGGAACTAGCGGGTTCTACACAGATACGCAGTATTTT. This encodes CSVSGTSGFYTDTQYF.

The chain carries TRBV7-2 and TRBJ2-3; no reliable D call. CDR1 and CDR2 from the germline V gene are SGHTA and FQGNSA. The CDR3 loop spans 14 amino acids. V lost 3 bases and J 1 base, leaving 8 bases between the germline ends. The CDR3 here is CASSLDVGTDTQYF. CDR3 DNA sequence: TGTGCCAGCAGCTTGGACGTGGGCACAGATACGCAGTATTTT.